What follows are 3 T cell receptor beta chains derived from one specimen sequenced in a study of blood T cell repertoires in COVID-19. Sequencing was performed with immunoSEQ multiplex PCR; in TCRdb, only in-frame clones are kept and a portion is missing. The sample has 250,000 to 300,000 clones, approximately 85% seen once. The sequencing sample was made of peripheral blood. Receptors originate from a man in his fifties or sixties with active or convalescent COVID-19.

CDR3 region: CASSYSTGGRNQPQHF. CDR3 nucleotides: TGTGCCAGCAGTTACTCGACAGGGGGCCGCAATCAGCCCCAGCATTTT. The chain couples TRBV6-2 or TRBV6-3 to TRBJ1-5; 10 bases line up with TRBD1. V dropped 0 bases and J dropped 2; count of bases not matched to a gene: 1. Looked up from germline, CDR1 is MNHEY and CDR2 is SVGEGT. The CDR3 sequence is 16 residues long.

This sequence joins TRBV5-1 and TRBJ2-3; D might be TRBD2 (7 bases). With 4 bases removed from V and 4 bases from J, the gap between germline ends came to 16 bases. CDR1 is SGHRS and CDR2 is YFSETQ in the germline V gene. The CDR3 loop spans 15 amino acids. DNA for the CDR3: TGCGCCAGCAGCACTGGGGGGGCACAGGCAGATACGCAGTATTTT. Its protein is CASSTGGAQADTQYF.

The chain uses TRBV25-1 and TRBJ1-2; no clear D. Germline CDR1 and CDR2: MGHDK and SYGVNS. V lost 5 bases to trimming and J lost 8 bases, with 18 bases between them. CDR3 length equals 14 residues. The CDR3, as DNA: TGTGCCAGCAGTAATTCCGGCGGGTTCCGGGGCTACACCTTC. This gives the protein CASSNSGGFRGYTF.